This entry lists 22 T cell receptor beta chains sequenced from one sample in a study of vaccination effects on CD4 cells after COVID-19. Generated by immunoSEQ multiplex PCR, the TCRdb table keeps only in-frame clones and is missing some. The repertoire holds 70,000 or so clones, with approximately 77% as singletons. After around 10 days in culture, the CD4+ T cells were isolated. Their antigen targets remain unknown. Material: CD4+ T cells from PBMCs cultured without peptide, obtained before COVID-19 vaccination. The receptor set was obtained from a human donor who received a COVID-19 vaccine.

The genes are TRBV25-1 and TRBJ2-1, with no clear D. The V gene's germline CDR1 is MGHDK and CDR2 SYGVNS. The V and J ends lost 2 bases and 6 bases respectively, with 14 bases between them. The CDR3 spans 15 residues. The CDR3 sequence is CASSEPGSASNEQFF. In DNA form, the CDR3 reads TGTGCCAGCAGTGAACCGGGTTCCGCGTCCAATGAGCAGTTCTTC. Based on the CDR3 plus reference TRBV25-1 and TRBJ2-1, the full variable domain is EADIYQTPRYLVIGTGKKITLECSQTMGHDKMYWYQQDPGMELHLIHYSYGVNSTEKGDLSSESTVSRIRTEHFPLTLESARPSHTSQYLCASSEPGSASNEQFFGPGTRLTVL.

This clone occurred once. This chain joins TRBV28 and TRBJ2-2, with a possible D match to TRBD1 (6 bases). V was clipped by 5 bases and J by 6 bases, with 10 bases between them. The CDR3 is 13 residues long. Germline V gene sequence: CDR1 MDHEN, CDR2 SYDVKM. The CDR3 here is CASSQGLPGELFF. DNA of the CDR3: TGTGCCAGCAGTCAGGGGTTGCCCGGGGAGCTGTTTTTT.

This clone has a single count. This sequence joins TRBV25-1 and TRBJ1-1; D uncertain. V was shortened by 5 bases and J by 5 bases, with 18 bases between the two germline ends. The CDR3 spans 15 residues. The germline CDR1 and CDR2 sequences are MGHDK and SYGVNS. The CDR3 DNA is TGTGCCAGCAGTACCCTGGATCGGCCGCTGACTGAAGCTTTCTTT. Protein product: CASSTLDRPLTEAFF.

The CDR3 protein is CASQAGAYEQYV. The CDR3 region has the DNA TGTGCCAGTCAGGCGGGGGCCTACGAGCAGTACGTC. The V gene is TRBV2, the J gene TRBJ2-7; 7 bases map to TRBD2. Germline V lookup: CDR1 SNHLY, CDR2 FYNNEI. The CDR3 has 12 residues. Trimming removed 9 bases from V and 2 bases from J; junction bases left unmatched: 4.

This clone was seen only a few times. The chain joins TRBV7-3 to TRBJ2-1; 7 positions agree with TRBD1. V was clipped by 5 bases and J by 0 bases; unmatched bases: 10. In germline, CDR1 is SGHTA, CDR2 FQGTGA. The CDR3 extends over 17 amino acids. The CDR3 nucleotides read TGTGCCAGCAGCCCCGCCGAGGCAGGGGGCTCCTACAATGAGCAGTTCTTC. Its translation is CASSPAEAGGSYNEQFF. Together with reference TRBV7-3 and TRBJ2-1, the CDR3 gives the full variable domain: GAGVSQTPSNKVTEKGKYVELRCDPISGHTALYWYRQSLGQGPEFLIYFQGTGAADDSGLPNDRFFAVRPEGSVSTLKIQRTERGDSAVYLCASSPAEAGGSYNEQFFGPGTRLTVL.

This clone was seen only a few times. J is TRBJ1-2 and V is TRBV10-1, with D possibly TRBD1 on 5 matching bases. The V end lost 3 bases, the J end lost 3 bases, and 8 bases lay between the germline ends. Germline V gene lookup returns CDR1 WNHNN and CDR2 SYGVQD (reference sequence). The CDR3 sequence is 13 residues long. The CDR3 loop is CASSDGRDYGYTF. CDR3 DNA sequence: TGCGCCAGCAGTGATGGCAGGGACTATGGCTACACCTTC.

The gene calls are TRBV7-3 and TRBJ1-6; D ambiguous. The V and J ends lost 2 bases and 9 bases respectively, with 11 bases between them. The CDR3 is 14 amino acids. The germline V gene has CDR1 SGHTA and CDR2 FQGTGA. The CDR3 region has the DNA TGTGCCAGCAGCTTACGTTCCGGAAGTTCACCCCTCCACTTT. Its translation is CASSLRSGSSPLHF.

The chain couples TRBV7-3 to TRBJ1-1; D call uncertain. This CDR3 region has 13 residues. Germline lookup yields CDR1 SGHTA and CDR2 FQGTGA. V lost 7 bases to trimming and J lost 1 base, with 10 bases between them. CDR3 residues: CASKRESNTEAFF. The CDR3 DNA sequence: TGTGCCAGCAAGAGGGAGTCGAACACTGAAGCTTTCTTT. Based on the CDR3 plus reference TRBV7-3 and TRBJ1-1, the full variable domain is GAGVSQTPSNKVTEKGKYVELRCDPISGHTALYWYRQSLGQGPEFLIYFQGTGAADDSGLPNDRFFAVRPEGSVSTLKIQRTERGDSAVYLCASKRESNTEAFFGQGTRLTVV.

The chain couples TRBV6-6 to TRBJ2-1; the D gene is possibly TRBD1 (6 bases). The CDR3 runs to 16 residues. Germline V CDR1 and CDR2: MNHNY, SVGAGI (reference sequence). V was trimmed by 5 bases and J by 6 bases, leaving 20 bases between them. The CDR3 is CASSRVGASPLNEQFF. For the CDR3, the DNA is TGTGCCAGCAGTCGCGTGGGGGCTTCCCCCCTCAATGAGCAGTTCTTC.

In its sample, this clone was seen a few times. V gene TRBV29-1 combines with J gene TRBJ2-1; unclear D gene. V was pared by 1 base and J by 8 bases, with 21 bases between. Germline V CDR1 and CDR2: SQVTM, ANQGSEA. The CDR3 contains 16 residues. The CDR3 nucleotides are TGCAGCGTTGAAGGCTCCGGGTGGTTGGTGGTCCATGAGCAGTTCTTC. Amino acid sequence: CSVEGSGWLVVHEQFF.

The chain uses TRBV5-1 and TRBJ2-1; TRBD2 agrees at 9 bases. This CDR3 has 15 amino acids. Germline assignment: CDR1 SGHRS and CDR2 YFSETQ. Trimming cost V 4 bases and J 2 bases; bases outside gene matches: 4. As DNA, the CDR3 is TGCGCCAGCAGCCGCGGGGGGGCCCCCTACAATGAGCAGTTCTTC. It yields the protein CASSRGGAPYNEQFF.

The V and J genes are TRBV9 and TRBJ2-1, with 9 nucleotides matching TRBD2. Trimming cost V 4 bases and J 3 bases; bases outside gene matches: 8. There are 16 residues in the CDR3. Germline lookup yields CDR1 SGDLS and CDR2 YYNGEE. The CDR3 sequence is CASSPGAGGLYNEQFF. CDR3 in DNA: TGTGCCAGCAGCCCAGGGGCGGGGGGGCTCTACAATGAGCAGTTCTTC.

V gene TRBV14 combines with J gene TRBJ1-1; no clear D. CDR1 and CDR2 from the germline V gene are SGHDN and FVKESK. V was clipped by 2 bases and J by 2 bases, with 6 bases between them. The CDR3 loop spans 13 amino acids. This chain's CDR3 is CASSQYINTEAFF. In DNA form, the CDR3 reads TGTGCCAGCAGCCAATATATCAACACTGAAGCTTTCTTT.

The chain uses TRBV6-6 and TRBJ2-2; unclear D gene. The CDR3 sequence is 11 residues long. The germline V gene encodes CDR1 MNHNY and CDR2 SVGAGI (reference sequence). Trimming pared 7 bases from V and 5 bases from J, leaving 5 bases between. Here the CDR3 DNA reads TGTGCCAGCAAAGTAACCGGGGAGCTGTTTTTT. It specifies CASKVTGELFF.

This clone showed up just a few times. The V gene is TRBV18, the J gene TRBJ1-4; D is perhaps TRBD1 (5 bases). Germline CDR1 reads KGHSH; CDR2 reads LQKENI. This CDR3 is 14 amino acids long. V lost 3 bases to trimming and J lost 8 bases, with 13 bases between them. The CDR3, as DNA: TGTGCCAGCTCACCTGGGGGACGGATAGAAAAACTGTTTTTT. Translation gives CASSPGGRIEKLFF.

This clone turned up a few times. This chain uses TRBV7-9 with TRBJ1-1; a weak D match, TRBD1 (5 bases). CDR1 and CDR2 (germline): SEHNR, FQNEAQ (reference sequence). There are 15 residues in the CDR3. Trimming stripped 5 bases from V and 4 bases from J, with 17 bases between. The DNA of the CDR3 is TGTGCCAGCAGCCCTTCCGGGACGGCCGCCACTGAAGCTTTCTTT. Amino acids: CASSPSGTAATEAFF. The whole variable domain, remainder taken from reference TRBV7-9 and TRBJ1-1, is DTGVSQNPRHKITKRGQNVTFRCDPISEHNRLYWYRQTLGQGPEFLTYFQNEAQLEKSRLLSDRFSAERPKGSFSTLEIQRTEQGDSAMYLCASSPSGTAATEAFFGQGTRLTVV.

This clone was detected a few times. The gene calls are TRBV18 and TRBJ1-2; possible D gene TRBD1, 5 bases. V lost 3 bases to trimming and J lost 4 bases, with 18 bases between them. The CDR3 covers 16 residues. Germline V CDR1 and CDR2: KGHSH, LQKENI. DNA for the CDR3: TGTGCCAGCTCACCCCGAGACAGTCTCAGAGGCTATGGCTACACCTTC. Its translation: CASSPRDSLRGYGYTF.

J is TRBJ1-4 and V is TRBV28, with TRBD1 identical over 10 bases. Unmatched junction bases numbered 5, after V lost 2 bases and J lost 8 bases. The CDR3 totals 15 residues. The V gene's germline CDR1 is MDHEN and CDR2 SYDVKM. The CDR3 nucleotides read TGTGCCAGCAGTTTACGACAGGGGGCTGGGGAAAAACTGTTTTTT. Translated, it gives CASSLRQGAGEKLFF.

In this sample, this clone turned up once. The V and J genes are TRBV6-1 and TRBJ1-1, with D possibly being TRBD1 (6 bases). Germline V gives CDR1 MNHNS, CDR2 SASEGT. The CDR3 covers 14 residues. V lost 1 base and J 7 bases, leaving 13 bases between the germline ends. The CDR3 DNA reads TGTGCCAGCAGTGAAGTTACAGGGCAAGGTGAAGCTTTCTTT. It yields the protein CASSEVTGQGEAFF.

CDR3 residues: CASSPLEGNSPLHF. The DNA of the CDR3 is TGTGCCAGCTCACCCCTCGAGGGGAATTCACCCCTCCACTTT. V gene TRBV18 combines with J gene TRBJ1-6, with D maybe TRBD1 (5 bases). CDR1 and CDR2 from the germline V gene are KGHSH and LQKENI. This CDR3 region has 14 residues. Deletions cut 3 bases from V and 7 bases from J, with 10 bases between.

This sequence joins TRBV7-2 and TRBJ2-7, with 8 bases matching TRBD2. J was trimmed by 3 bases and V by 3 bases; bases with no gene match: 1. This CDR3 is built from 13 residues. Germline V gene sequence: CDR1 SGHTA, CDR2 FQGNSA. The DNA of the CDR3 is TGTGCCAGCAGCTTCACTAGCGGCTACGAGCAGTACGTC. Translated: CASSFTSGYEQYV.

This clone appeared once. The chain has TRBV27 and TRBJ1-5; D unresolved. Trimming removed 0 bases at V and 3 bases at J, with 9 bases between. Germline CDR1 reads MNHEY; CDR2 reads SMNVEV (reference sequence). This CDR3 region has 15 residues. The CDR3 nucleotides read TGTGCCAGCAGTTTATCGGACGGAATCAATCAGCCCCAGCATTTT. Its protein product is CASSLSDGINQPQHF.